This is a list of T cell receptor beta chains from one sample in a study of cytomegalovirus exposure and HLA in healthy donors. Sequencing was performed with immunoSEQ multiplex PCR; in TCRdb, only in-frame clones are kept and a portion is missing. The data contain more than 130,000 clones, around 81% of them singletons. The sequenced material came from PBMCs. These receptors came from a man in his forties in good health and CMV-seropositive. Both conserved end residues are part of each CDR3. D genes are given only for firm matches. A row's size may be missing; if present it is once, few, many or a size class.

v_gene: TRBV7-9; d_gene: NA; j_gene: TRBJ2-2; abundance: once; CDR3aa: CASSSTVNTGELFF; CDR3nt: TGTGCCAGCAGCTCAACGGTGAACACCGGGGAGCTGTTTTTT
v_gene: TRBV19; d_gene: NA; j_gene: TRBJ1-1; abundance: NA; CDR3aa: CASSIGGPNTEAFF; CDR3nt: TGTGCCAGTAGTATAGGGGGGCCGAACACTGAAGCTTTCTTT
v_gene: TRBV5-6; d_gene: NA; j_gene: TRBJ1-5; abundance: NA; CDR3aa: CASSLGQVNQPQHF; CDR3nt: TGTGCCAGCAGCTTGGGACAGGTGAATCAGCCCCAGCATTTT
v_gene: TRBV6-5; d_gene: NA; j_gene: TRBJ2-7; abundance: NA; CDR3aa: CASSNTYEQYF; CDR3nt: TGTGCCAGCAGTAACACCTACGAGCAGTACTTC
v_gene: TRBV7-6; d_gene: TRBD2; j_gene: TRBJ2-1; abundance: NA; CDR3aa: CASSLGGLAGAEQFF; CDR3nt: TGTGCCAGCAGCTTAGGGGGACTAGCGGGAGCTGAGCAGTTCTTC
v_gene: TRBV18; d_gene: TRBD1; j_gene: TRBJ2-1; abundance: NA; CDR3aa: CASSPLTTGGATNEQFF; CDR3nt: TGTGCCAGCTCACCACTGACAACAGGGGGCGCAACCAATGAGCAGTTCTTC
v_gene: TRBV6-1; d_gene: NA; j_gene: TRBJ2-1; abundance: NA; CDR3aa: CASSSTWEQFF; CDR3nt: TGTGCCAGCAGTTCTACCTGGGAGCAGTTCTTC
v_gene: TRBV2; d_gene: TRBD2; j_gene: TRBJ2-7; abundance: NA; CDR3aa: CASGGGFTRREQYF; CDR3nt: TGTGCCAGCGGGGGGGGTTTCACGAGGCGGGAGCAGTACTTC
v_gene: TRBV5-1; d_gene: NA; j_gene: TRBJ2-7; abundance: NA; CDR3aa: CASSLAPGSGSSYEQYF; CDR3nt: TGCGCCAGCAGCTTGGCCCCGGGGTCTGGAAGCTCCTACGAGCAGTACTTC
v_gene: TRBV7-3; d_gene: TRBD2; j_gene: TRBJ2-7; abundance: NA; CDR3aa: CASSSNLAGGAYEQYF; CDR3nt: TGTGCCAGCAGCTCAAATCTAGCGGGAGGCGCGTACGAGCAGTACTTC
v_gene: TRBV27; d_gene: TRBD1; j_gene: TRBJ2-1; abundance: NA; CDR3aa: CASSWGQYNEQFF; CDR3nt: TGTGCCAGCAGTTGGGGACAGTACAATGAGCAGTTCTTC
v_gene: TRBV6-1; d_gene: NA; j_gene: TRBJ2-5; abundance: NA; CDR3aa: CASSGFFQAETQYF; CDR3nt: TGTGCCAGCAGTGGTTTTTTTCAGGCAGAGACCCAGTACTTC
v_gene: TRBV19; d_gene: TRBD1; j_gene: TRBJ2-5; abundance: once; CDR3aa: CASSTGTGVGETQYF; CDR3nt: TGTGCCAGTAGTACCGGGACAGGGGTCGGGGAGACCCAGTACTTC
v_gene: TRBV6-4; d_gene: NA; j_gene: TRBJ2-2; abundance: NA; CDR3aa: CASSVQEGGELFF; CDR3nt: TGTGCCAGCAGTGTCCAGGAGGGCGGGGAGCTGTTTTTT
v_gene: TRBV5-4; d_gene: TRBD1; j_gene: TRBJ1-1; abundance: NA; CDR3aa: CASSVGQGALTEAFF; CDR3nt: TGTGCCAGCAGCGTAGGACAGGGGGCGTTAACTGAAGCTTTCTTT
v_gene: TRBV7-2; d_gene: NA; j_gene: TRBJ2-2; abundance: NA; CDR3aa: CASTRQGINTGELFF; CDR3nt: TGTGCCAGCACACGCCAGGGGATCAACACCGGGGAGCTGTTTTTT
v_gene: TRBV6-5; d_gene: NA; j_gene: TRBJ1-2; abundance: NA; CDR3aa: CASAQEGGYGYTF; CDR3nt: TGTGCCAGCGCCCAGGAGGGTGGCTATGGCTACACCTTC
v_gene: TRBV6-6; d_gene: NA; j_gene: TRBJ1-1; abundance: NA; CDR3aa: CASSSPSRGRGTEAFF; CDR3nt: TGTGCCAGCAGTTCACCCTCTCGGGGTCGCGGGACTGAAGCTTTCTTT
v_gene: TRBV5-8; d_gene: TRBD1; j_gene: TRBJ2-1; abundance: NA; CDR3aa: CASSLFTGTGDPNEQFF; CDR3nt: TGTGCCAGCAGCCTTTTCACCGGGACAGGGGACCCAAATGAGCAGTTCTTC
v_gene: TRBV30; d_gene: NA; j_gene: TRBJ1-5; abundance: NA; CDR3aa: CAWSVGQPGVPQHF; CDR3nt: TGTGCCTGGAGTGTTGGGCAGCCGGGGGTGCCCCAGCATTTT
v_gene: TRBV7-2; d_gene: NA; j_gene: TRBJ1-2; abundance: NA; CDR3aa: CASSLEPKIYGYTF; CDR3nt: TGTGCCAGCAGCTTAGAACCTAAAATCTATGGCTACACCTTC
v_gene: TRBV6-1; d_gene: NA; j_gene: TRBJ1-5; abundance: NA; CDR3aa: CASSETSTGSNQPQHF; CDR3nt: TGTGCCAGCAGTGAAACCTCTACAGGGAGCAATCAGCCCCAGCATTTT
v_gene: TRBV27; d_gene: NA; j_gene: TRBJ1-1; abundance: NA; CDR3aa: CASSAQPGMNTEAFF; CDR3nt: TGTGCCAGCAGTGCCCAGCCGGGAATGAACACTGAAGCTTTCTTT
v_gene: TRBV5-1; d_gene: NA; j_gene: TRBJ1-6; abundance: NA; CDR3aa: CASSLEAANNSPLHF; CDR3nt: TGCGCCAGCAGCTTGGAGGCGGCGAATAATTCACCCCTCCACTTT
v_gene: TRBV7-2; d_gene: TRBD2; j_gene: TRBJ2-7; abundance: NA; CDR3aa: CASSSINLAGSYEQYF; CDR3nt: TGTGCCAGCAGCTCCATAAATCTAGCGGGCTCCTACGAGCAGTACTTC
v_gene: TRBV27; d_gene: TRBD1; j_gene: TRBJ1-1; abundance: NA; CDR3aa: CASSSASQGQVRAFF; CDR3nt: TGTGCCAGCAGTTCCGCCTCACAGGGGCAAGTTCGAGCTTTCTTT
v_gene: TRBV7-9; d_gene: TRBD2; j_gene: TRBJ2-7; abundance: once; CDR3aa: CASSPLGLAGIGEQYF; CDR3nt: TGTGCCAGCAGCCCACTGGGACTAGCGGGTATAGGCGAGCAGTACTTC